This TCR beta chain was observed in a study of beta chain features in type 1 diabetes. Study-wide points: Moderate but significant shortening of TCRB CDR3s was recorded in all four CD4+ subsets from Type 1 diabetes patients. VDJ junctions sequenced from type 1 diabetes patients showed fewer insertions and more deletions. Healthy donors had naive, central memory and Treg TCRB repertoires that appeared less similar than those seen among patients.

About this clone itself: Its cognate antigen is unknown.

Sorting of CD4+ naive, central memory, regulatory and stem cell-like memory cells was performed via CD45RO/CCR7/CD25/CD127/CD95/CD27. Germline CDR1 and CDR2: MNHEY and SVGAGI. This CDR3 region has 15 residues. Deletions cut 4 bases from V and 4 bases from J, with 13 bases between. The study reverse transcribed the entire isolated RNA, so it sequenced expressed TCRB transcripts. TCRdb's copy holds only in-frame clones and misses some; the assay was immunoSEQ multiplex PCR. The sample includes 600,000 or so clones, about an eighth seen only once; the top ten take 0.095% to 0.15%. This TCR derives from a man aged 25 to 40 with type 1 diabetes. Sequenced input: naive CD4+ T cells from blood. The chain couples TRBV6-5 to TRBJ2-2; tentative D call: TRBD2 (5 bases). The CDR3 reads CASSWRAGITGELFF. CDR3 in DNA: TGTGCCAGCAGTTGGCGGGCTGGGATCACCGGGGAGCTGTTTTTT.